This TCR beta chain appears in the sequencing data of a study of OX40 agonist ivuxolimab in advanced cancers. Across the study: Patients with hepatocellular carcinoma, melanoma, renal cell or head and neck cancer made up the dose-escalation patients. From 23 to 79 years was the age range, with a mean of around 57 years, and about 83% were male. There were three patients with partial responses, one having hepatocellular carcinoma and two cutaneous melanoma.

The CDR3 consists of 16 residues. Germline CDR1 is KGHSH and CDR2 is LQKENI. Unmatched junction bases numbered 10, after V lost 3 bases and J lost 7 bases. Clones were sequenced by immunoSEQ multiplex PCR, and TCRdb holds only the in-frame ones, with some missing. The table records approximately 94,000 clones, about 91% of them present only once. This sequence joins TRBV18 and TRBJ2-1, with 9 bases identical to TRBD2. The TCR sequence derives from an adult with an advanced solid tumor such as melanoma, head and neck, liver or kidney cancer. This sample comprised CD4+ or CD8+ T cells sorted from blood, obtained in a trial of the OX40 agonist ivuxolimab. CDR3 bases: TGTGCCAGCTCACCCTACCCTAGCGGGATAGTGAATGAGCAGTTCTTC. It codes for CASSPYPSGIVNEQFF.